This T cell receptor beta chain was found in a study of T cells expressing NK-cell markers. Study information: Each TCR beta repertoire originated in sorted T cells that were CD3+CD56+NKG2C+, CD3+CD56+NKG2C- or CD3+CD56-NKG2C+.

5'RACE template switching with UMIs generated TCR beta cDNA. For each CDR3 protein, TCRdb gives one entry from its re-call of the 5' RACE reads, without DNA. The sample totals about 400,000 distinct CDR3 sequences. In regard to this clonotype: Its antigen is unidentified.

The study's findings and limits: Evidence did not settle whether expanded NKG2C+ T cell clones targeted HCMV.

The clonotype comes from a woman aged 45-65 years in good health. The sequencing sample was made of blood T cells: a sorted CD56 or NKG2C T cell subset, CD4+ or CD8+ T cells, or bulk PBMC T cells (not recorded which).

CDR3 residues: CASSSRGYGYTF. The J gene is TRBJ1-2, the V gene TRBV27; TCRdb proposes TRBD1, but this gene call is untestable without DNA. The CDR3 contains 12 residues. Germline CDR1 reads MNHEY; CDR2 reads SMNVEV (reference sequence).